Reported below is one TCR beta chain. Trimming took 7 bases from V and 8 from J, leaving 8 bases between them. The germline V gene has CDR1 LGHNA and CDR2 YSLEER. This CDR3 has 11 amino acids. This entry is derived from a study of T cell changes during pregnancy in multiple sclerosis. TCRdb's copy holds only in-frame clones and misses some; the assay was immunoSEQ multiplex PCR. The sample records some 87,000 clones, about 96% being singletons. The TCR comes from a female donor with multiple sclerosis, enrolled in a pregnancy study. The sequencing here drew on peripheral blood, taken in the second trimester of pregnancy. V and J are TRBV4-3 and TRBJ2-2; TRBD2 might be the D (5 bases). CDR3 amino acids: CASTSGGELFF. The DNA of the CDR3 is TGCGCCAGCACCTCGGGGGGGGAGCTGTTTTTT.